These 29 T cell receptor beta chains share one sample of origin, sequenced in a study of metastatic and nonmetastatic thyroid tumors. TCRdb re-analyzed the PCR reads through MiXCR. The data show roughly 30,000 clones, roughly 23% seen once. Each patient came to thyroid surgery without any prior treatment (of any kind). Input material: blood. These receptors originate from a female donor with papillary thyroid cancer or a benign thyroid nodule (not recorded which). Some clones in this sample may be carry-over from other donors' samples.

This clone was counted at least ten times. CDR3 bases: TGCGCCAGCAGCCCCGAGGGGGCCTACGAGCAGTACTTC. Its translation: CASSPEGAYEQYF. V and J are TRBV5-1 and TRBJ2-7; perhaps TRBD1 as D (6 bases). The CDR3 consists of 13 residues. Trimming removed 4 bases from V and 2 bases from J, with 10 bases in between. CDR1 and CDR2 from the germline V gene are SGHRS and YFSETQ.

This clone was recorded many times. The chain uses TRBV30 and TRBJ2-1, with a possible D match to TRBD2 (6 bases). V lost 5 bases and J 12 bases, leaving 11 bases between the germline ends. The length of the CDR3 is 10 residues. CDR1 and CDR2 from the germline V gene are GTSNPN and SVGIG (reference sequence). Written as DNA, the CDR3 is TGTGCCTGGGGCGGGACTGCGCAGTTCTTC. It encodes CAWGGTAQFF.

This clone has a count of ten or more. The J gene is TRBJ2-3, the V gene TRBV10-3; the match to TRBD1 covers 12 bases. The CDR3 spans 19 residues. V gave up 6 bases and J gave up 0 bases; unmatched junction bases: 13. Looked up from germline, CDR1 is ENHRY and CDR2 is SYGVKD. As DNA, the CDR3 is TGTGCCATCAGACCGGGACAGGGGGCCCAGCGGGAGAGCACAGATACGCAGTATTTT. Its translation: CAIRPGQGAQRESTDTQYF.

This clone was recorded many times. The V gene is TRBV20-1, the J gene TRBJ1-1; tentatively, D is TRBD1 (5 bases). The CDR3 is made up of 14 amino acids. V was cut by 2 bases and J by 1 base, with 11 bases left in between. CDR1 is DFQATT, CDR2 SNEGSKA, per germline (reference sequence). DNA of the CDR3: TGCAGTGCTAGAATAGGGGCAGGGAACACTGAAGCTTTCTTT. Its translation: CSARIGAGNTEAFF.

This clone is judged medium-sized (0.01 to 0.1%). The CDR3: CASSLLAGDSRGEQFF. The CDR3 DNA reads as TGTGCCAGCAGCTTGCTAGCGGGAGACTCTCGTGGTGAGCAGTTCTTC. V and J are TRBV7-8 and TRBJ2-1; 10 bases map to TRBD2. Germline CDR1 and CDR2: SGHVS and FQNEAQ. Trimming cost V 3 bases and J 9 bases; bases outside gene matches: 11. There are 16 residues in the CDR3. Variable domain in full (rest from reference TRBV7-8 and TRBJ2-1): GAGVSQSPRYKVAKRGQDVALRCDPISGHVSLFWYQQALGQGPEFLTYFQNEAQLDKSGLPSDRFFAERPEGSVSTLKIQRTQQEDSAVYLCASSLLAGDSRGEQFFGPGTRLTVL.

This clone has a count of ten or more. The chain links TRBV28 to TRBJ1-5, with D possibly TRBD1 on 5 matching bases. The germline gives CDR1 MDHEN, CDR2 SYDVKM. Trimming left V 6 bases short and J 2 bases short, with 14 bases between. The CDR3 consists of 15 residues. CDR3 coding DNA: TGTGCCAGCAGCCCTTTTGGCAGGGGCAATCAGCCCCAGCATTTT. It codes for CASSPFGRGNQPQHF.

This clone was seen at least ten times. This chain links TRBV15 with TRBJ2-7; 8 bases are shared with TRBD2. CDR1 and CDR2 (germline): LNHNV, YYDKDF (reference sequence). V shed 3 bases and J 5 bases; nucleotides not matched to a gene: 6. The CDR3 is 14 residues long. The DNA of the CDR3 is TGTGCCACCAGCAGCCCGTTGCGGGAGGACGAGCAGTACTTC. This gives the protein CATSSPLREDEQYF.

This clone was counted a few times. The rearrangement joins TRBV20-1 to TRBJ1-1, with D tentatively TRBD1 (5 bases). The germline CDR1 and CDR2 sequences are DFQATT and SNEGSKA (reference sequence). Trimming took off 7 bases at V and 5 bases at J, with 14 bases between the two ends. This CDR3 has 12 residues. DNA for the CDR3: TGCAGTGTCACGTCGGGACCGACTGAAGCTTTCTTT. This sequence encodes CSVTSGPTEAFF.

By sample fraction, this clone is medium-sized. The CDR3 DNA is TGTGCCAGCAGTTACTTAGCAGGGGGTGGAAACACCATATATTTT. It specifies CASSYLAGGGNTIYF. This chain links TRBV6-6 with TRBJ1-3; 7 nucleotides align to TRBD1. The CDR3 length is 15 residues. CDR1 is MNHNY and CDR2 is SVGAGI in the germline V gene (reference sequence). After removal of 1 base from V and 3 bases from J, the junction contained 3 bases not matched to a gene.

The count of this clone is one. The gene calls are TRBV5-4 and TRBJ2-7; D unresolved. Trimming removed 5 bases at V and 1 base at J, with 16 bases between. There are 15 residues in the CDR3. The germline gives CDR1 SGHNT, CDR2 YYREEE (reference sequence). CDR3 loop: CASRTQPDPSYEQYF. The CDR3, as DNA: TGTGCCAGCAGGACTCAGCCAGACCCATCCTACGAGCAGTACTTC.

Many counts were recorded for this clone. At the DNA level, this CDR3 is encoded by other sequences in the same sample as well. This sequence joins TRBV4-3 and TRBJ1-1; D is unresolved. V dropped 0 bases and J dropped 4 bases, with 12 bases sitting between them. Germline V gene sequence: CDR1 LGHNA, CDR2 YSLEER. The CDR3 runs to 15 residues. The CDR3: CASSQDPRDGTEAFF. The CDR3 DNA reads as TGCGCCAGCAGCCAAGATCCCCGGGATGGCACTGAAGCTTTCTTT.

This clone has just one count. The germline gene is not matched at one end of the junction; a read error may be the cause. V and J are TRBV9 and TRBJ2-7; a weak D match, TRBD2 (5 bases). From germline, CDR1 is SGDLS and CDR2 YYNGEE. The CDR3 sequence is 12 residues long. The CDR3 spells CASSPGGGEQCF. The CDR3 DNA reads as TGTGCCAGCAGCCCCGGAGGAGGCGAGCAGTGCTTC.

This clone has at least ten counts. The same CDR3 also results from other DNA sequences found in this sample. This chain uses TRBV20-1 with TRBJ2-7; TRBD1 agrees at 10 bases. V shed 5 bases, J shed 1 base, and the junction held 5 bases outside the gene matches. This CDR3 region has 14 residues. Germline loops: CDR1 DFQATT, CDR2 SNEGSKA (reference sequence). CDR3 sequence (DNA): TGCAGTGCTCGGGGACAGGGGATTTCCTACGAGCAGTACTTC. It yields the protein CSARGQGISYEQYF.

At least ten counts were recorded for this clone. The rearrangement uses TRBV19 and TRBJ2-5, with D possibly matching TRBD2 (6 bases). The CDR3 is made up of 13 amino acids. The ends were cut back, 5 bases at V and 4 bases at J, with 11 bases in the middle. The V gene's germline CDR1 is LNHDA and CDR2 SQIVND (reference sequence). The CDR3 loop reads CASSFLGGETQYF. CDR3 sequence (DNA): TGTGCCAGTAGTTTTTTGGGGGGAGAGACCCAGTACTTC.

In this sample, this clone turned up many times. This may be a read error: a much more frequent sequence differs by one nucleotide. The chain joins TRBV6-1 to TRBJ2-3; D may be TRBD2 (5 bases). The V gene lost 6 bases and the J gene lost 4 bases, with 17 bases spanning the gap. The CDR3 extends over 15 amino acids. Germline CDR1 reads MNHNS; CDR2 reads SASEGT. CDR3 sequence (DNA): TGTGCCAGCAGCCGGAGGACGATTGGCGCAGATACGCAGTATTTT. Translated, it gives CASSRRTIGADTQYF.

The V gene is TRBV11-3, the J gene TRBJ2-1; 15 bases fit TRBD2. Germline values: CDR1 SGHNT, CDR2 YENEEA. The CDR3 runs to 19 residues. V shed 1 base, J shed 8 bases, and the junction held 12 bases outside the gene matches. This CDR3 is CASSLGYLRTSGRGDEQFF. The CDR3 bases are TGTGCCAGCAGCTTAGGGTACCTAAGGACTAGCGGGAGGGGGGATGAGCAGTTCTTC.

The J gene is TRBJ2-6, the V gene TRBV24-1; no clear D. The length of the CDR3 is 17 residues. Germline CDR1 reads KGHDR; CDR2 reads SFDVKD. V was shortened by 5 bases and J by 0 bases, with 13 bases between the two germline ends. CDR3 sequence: CATSGSGRFSGANVLTF. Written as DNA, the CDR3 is TGTGCCACCAGTGGGTCAGGCAGATTCTCTGGGGCCAACGTCCTGACTTTC.

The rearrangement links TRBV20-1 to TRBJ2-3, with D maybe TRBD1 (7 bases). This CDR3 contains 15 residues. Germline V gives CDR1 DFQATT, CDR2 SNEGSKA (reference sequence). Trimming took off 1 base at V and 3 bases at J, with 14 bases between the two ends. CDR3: CSARVCRGATDTQYF. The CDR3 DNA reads TGCAGTGCTAGAGTTTGCAGGGGGGCGACAGATACGCAGTATTTT.

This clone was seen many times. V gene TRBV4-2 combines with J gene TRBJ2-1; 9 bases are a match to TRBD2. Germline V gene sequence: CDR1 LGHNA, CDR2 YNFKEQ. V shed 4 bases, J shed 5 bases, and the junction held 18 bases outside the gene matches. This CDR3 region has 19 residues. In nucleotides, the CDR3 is TGTGCCAGCAGCCGTCCGGGACTAGCCCTGAAGCGGGCGAACAATGAGCAGTTCTTC. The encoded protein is CASSRPGLALKRANNEQFF.

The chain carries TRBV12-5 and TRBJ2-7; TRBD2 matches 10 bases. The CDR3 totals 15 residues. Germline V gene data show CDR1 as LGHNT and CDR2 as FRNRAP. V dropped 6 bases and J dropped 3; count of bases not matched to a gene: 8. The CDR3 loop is CASGSSGRTFYEQYF. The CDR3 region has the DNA TGTGCTAGTGGCAGTAGCGGGAGGACTTTCTACGAGCAGTACTTC.

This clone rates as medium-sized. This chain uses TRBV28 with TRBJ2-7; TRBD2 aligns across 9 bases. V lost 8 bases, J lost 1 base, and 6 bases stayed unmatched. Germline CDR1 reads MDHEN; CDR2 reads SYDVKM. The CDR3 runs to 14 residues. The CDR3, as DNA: TGTGCCAGCCGCGGACTAGCGAGATCCTACGAGCAGTACTTC. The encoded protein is CASRGLARSYEQYF.

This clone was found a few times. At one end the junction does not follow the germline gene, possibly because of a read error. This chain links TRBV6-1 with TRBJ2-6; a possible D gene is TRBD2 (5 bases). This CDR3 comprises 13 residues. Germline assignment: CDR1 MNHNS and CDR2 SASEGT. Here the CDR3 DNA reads TGTGCCAGCAGTGAAAAGGATCGGACGCTACTAGTTTTC. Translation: CASSEKDRTLLVF.

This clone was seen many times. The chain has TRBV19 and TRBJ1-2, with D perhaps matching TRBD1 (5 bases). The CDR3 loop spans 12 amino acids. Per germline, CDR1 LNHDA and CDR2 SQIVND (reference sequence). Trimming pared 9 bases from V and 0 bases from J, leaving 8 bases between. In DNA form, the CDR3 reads TGTGCCAGGACAGTTTCTAACTATGGCTACACCTTC. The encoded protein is CARTVSNYGYTF.

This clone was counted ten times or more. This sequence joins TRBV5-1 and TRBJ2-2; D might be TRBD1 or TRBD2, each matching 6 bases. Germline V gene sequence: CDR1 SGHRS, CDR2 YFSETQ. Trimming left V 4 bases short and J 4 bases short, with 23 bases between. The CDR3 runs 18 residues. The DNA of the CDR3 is TGCGCCAGCAGCCAAAATGGGACTCCGGGCAGGGGCACCGGGGAGCTGTTTTTT. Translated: CASSQNGTPGRGTGELFF.

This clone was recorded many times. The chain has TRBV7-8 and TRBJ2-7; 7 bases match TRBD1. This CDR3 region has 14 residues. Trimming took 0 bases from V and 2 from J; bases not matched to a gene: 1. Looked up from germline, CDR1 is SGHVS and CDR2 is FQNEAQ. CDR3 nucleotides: TGTGCCAGCAGCTTAGCCAGGGGGACCTACGAGCAGTACTTC. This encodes CASSLARGTYEQYF.

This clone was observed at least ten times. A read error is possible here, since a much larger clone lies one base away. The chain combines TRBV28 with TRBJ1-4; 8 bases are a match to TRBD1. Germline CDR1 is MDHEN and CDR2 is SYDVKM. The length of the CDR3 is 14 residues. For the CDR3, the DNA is TGTGCCAGCAGTTTGACAGGGGTTAATGAAAAACCGTTTTTT. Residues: CASSLTGVNEKPFF.

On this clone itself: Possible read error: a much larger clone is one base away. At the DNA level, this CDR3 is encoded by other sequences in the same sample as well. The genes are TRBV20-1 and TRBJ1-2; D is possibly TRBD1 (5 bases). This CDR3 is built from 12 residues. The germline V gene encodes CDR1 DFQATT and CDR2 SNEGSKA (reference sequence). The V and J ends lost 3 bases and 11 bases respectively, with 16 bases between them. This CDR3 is CSASLRTGGYTF. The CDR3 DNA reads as TGCAGTGCTAGCTTGAGGACGGGGGGATACACCTTC.

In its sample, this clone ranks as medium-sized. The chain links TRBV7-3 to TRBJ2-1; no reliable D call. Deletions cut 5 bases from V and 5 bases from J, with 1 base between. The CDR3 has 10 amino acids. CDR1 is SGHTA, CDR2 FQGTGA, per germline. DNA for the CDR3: TGTGCCAGCAGCAACAATGAGCAGTTCTTC. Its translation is CASSNNEQFF.

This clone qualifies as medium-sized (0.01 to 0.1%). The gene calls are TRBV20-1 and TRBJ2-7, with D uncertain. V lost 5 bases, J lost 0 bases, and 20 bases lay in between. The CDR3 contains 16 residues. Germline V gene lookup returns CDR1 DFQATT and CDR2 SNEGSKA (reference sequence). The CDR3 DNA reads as TGCAGTGCTTACCCACAATATACCCGAAGCTCCTACGAGCAGTACTTC. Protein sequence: CSAYPQYTRSSYEQYF.